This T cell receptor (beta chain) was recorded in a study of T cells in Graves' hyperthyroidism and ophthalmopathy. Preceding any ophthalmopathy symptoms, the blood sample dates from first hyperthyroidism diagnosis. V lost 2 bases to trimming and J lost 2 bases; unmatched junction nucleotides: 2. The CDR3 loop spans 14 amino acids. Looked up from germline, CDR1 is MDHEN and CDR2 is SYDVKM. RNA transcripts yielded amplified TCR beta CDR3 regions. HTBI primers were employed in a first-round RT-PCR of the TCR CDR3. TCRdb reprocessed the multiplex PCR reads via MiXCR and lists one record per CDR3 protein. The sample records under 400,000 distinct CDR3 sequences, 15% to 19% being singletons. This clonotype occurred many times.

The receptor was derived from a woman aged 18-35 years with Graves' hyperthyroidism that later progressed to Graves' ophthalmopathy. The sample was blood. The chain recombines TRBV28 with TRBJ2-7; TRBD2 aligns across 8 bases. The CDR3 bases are TGTGCCAGCAGTTTACCAGCGGGAGCCTACGAGCAGTACTTC. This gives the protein CASSLPAGAYEQYF.